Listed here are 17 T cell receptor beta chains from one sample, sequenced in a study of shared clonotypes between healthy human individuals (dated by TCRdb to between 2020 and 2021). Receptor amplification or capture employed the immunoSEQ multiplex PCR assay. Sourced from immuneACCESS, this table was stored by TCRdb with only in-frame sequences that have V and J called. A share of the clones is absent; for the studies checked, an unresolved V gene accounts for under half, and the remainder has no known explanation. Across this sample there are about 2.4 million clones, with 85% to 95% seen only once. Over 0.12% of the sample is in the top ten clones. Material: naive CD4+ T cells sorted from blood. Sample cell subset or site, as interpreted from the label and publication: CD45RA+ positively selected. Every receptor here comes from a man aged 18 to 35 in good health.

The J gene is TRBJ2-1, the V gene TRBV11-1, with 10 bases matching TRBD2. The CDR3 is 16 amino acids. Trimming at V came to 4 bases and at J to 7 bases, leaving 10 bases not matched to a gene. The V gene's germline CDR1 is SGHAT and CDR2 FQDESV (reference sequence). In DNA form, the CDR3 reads TGTGCCAGCAGCTCTCCTCGAGCGGGGGGGCCGAATGAGCAGTTCTTC. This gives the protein CASSSPRAGGPNEQFF.

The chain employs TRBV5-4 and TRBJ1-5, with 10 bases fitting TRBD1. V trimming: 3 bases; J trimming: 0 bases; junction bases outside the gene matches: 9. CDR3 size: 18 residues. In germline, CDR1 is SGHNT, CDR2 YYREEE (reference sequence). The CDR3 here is CASSYGQGEGYSNQPQHF. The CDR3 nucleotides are TGTGCCAGCAGCTACGGACAGGGGGAGGGGTATAGCAATCAGCCCCAGCATTTT.

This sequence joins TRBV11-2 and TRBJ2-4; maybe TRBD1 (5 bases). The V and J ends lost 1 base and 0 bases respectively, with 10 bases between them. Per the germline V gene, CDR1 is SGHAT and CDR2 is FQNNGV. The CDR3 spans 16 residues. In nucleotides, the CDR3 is TGTGCCAGCAGCTTAGGTGACAGTCTAGCCAAAAACATTCAGTACTTC. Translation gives CASSLGDSLAKNIQYF.

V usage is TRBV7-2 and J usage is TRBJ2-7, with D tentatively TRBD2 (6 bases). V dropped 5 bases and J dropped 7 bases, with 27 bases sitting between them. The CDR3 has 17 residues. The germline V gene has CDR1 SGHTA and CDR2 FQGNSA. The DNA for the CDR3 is TGTGCCAGCAGCCCGTGGGGCGCGGGAACCCCAAGGTCAGAGCAGTACTTC. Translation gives CASSPWGAGTPRSEQYF.

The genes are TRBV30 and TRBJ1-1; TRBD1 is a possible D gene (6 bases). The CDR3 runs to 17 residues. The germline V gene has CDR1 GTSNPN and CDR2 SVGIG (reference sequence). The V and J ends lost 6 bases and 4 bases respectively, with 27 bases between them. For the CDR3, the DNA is TGTGCCTGTCGAGGAGGGGGAGGAGTATTGTCGACCACTGAAGCTTTCTTT. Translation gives CACRGGGGVLSTTEAFF.

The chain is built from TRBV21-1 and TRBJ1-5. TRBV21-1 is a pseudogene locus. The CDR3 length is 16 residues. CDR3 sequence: CASSNAKGGGPLGQHF. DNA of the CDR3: TGTGCCAGCAGCAACGCCAAGGGGGGGGGCCCGTTAGGCCAGCATTTT.

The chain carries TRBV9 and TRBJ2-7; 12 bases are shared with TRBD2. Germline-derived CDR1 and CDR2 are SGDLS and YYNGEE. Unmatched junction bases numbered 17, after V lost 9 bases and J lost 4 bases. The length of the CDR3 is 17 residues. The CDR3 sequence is CANRKGEASGGVYEQYF. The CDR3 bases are TGTGCCAACCGCAAAGGAGAAGCTAGCGGGGGGGTTTACGAGCAGTACTTC.

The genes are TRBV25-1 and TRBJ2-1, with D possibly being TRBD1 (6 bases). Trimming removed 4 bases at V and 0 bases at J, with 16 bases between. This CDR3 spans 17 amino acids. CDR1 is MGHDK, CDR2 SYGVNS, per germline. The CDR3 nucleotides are TGTGCCAGCAGTGCGCAAGGACAGACGAGCTCCTACAATGAGCAGTTCTTC. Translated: CASSAQGQTSSYNEQFF.

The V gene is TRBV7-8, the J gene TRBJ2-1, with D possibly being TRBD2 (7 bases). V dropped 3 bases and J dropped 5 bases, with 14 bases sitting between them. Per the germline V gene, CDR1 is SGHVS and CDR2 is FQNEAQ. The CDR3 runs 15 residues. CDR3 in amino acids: CASSFRGGDNNEQFF. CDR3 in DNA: TGTGCCAGCAGCTTTAGGGGGGGCGACAACAATGAGCAGTTCTTC.

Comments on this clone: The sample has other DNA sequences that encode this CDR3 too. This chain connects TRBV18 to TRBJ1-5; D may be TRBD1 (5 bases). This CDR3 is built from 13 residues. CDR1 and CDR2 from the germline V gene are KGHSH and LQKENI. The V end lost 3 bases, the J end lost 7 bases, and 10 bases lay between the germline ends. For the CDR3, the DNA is TGTGCCAGCTCACCTGGGTCAGGGCAGCCCCAGCATTTT. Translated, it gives CASSPGSGQPQHF.

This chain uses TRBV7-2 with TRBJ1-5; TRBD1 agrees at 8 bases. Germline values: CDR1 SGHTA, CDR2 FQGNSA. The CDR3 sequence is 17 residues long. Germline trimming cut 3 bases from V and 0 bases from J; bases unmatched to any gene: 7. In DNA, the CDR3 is TGTGCCAGCAGCTTCGCGACAGGGGACTATAGCAATCAGCCCCAGCATTTT. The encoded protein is CASSFATGDYSNQPQHF.

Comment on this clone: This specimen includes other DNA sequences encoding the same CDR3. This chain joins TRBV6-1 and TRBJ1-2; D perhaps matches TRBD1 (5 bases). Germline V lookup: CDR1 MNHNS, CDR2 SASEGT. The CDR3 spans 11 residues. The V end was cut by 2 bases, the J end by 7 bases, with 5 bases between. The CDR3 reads CASSERGGYTF. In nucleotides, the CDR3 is TGTGCCAGCAGTGAAAGGGGTGGCTACACCTTC.

DNA for the CDR3: TGTGCCAGCAGCGTACTCGGTACTTCTGGAAACACCATATATTTT. Its translation: CASSVLGTSGNTIYF. This rearrangement joins TRBV9 to TRBJ1-3; no firm D call. This CDR3 comprises 15 residues. The V end was cut by 1 base, the J end by 1 base, with 9 bases between. The germline CDR1 and CDR2 sequences are SGDLS and YYNGEE.

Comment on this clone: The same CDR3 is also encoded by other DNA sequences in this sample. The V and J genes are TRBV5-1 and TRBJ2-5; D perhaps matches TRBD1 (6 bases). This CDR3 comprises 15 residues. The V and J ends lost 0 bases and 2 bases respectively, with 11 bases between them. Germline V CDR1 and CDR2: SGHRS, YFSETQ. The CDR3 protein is CASSLVGQGQETQYF. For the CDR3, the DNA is TGCGCCAGCAGCTTGGTAGGGCAGGGGCAAGAGACCCAGTACTTC.

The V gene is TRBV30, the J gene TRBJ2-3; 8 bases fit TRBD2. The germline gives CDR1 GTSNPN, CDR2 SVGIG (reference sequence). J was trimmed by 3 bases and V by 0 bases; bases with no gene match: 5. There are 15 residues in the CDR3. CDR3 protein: CAWSVHSGSTDTQYF. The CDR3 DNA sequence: TGTGCCTGGAGTGTCCACAGCGGGAGTACAGATACGCAGTATTTT. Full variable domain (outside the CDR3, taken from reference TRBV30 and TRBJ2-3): SQTIHQWPATLVQPVGSPLSLECTVEGTSNPNLYWYRQAAGRGLQLLFYSVGIGQISSEVPQNLSASRPQDRQFILSSKKLLLSDSGFYLCAWSVHSGSTDTQYFGPGTRLTVL.

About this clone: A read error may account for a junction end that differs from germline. The CDR3 DNA follows: TGCGCCAGCAGCTTGGAGGTGGGACTAGCGGGGCTGAATTTT. This gives the protein CASSLEVGLAGLNF. The chain uses TRBV5-1 and TRBJ2-3; 13 nucleotides agree with TRBD2. There are 14 residues in the CDR3. Looked up from germline, CDR1 is SGHRS and CDR2 is YFSETQ.

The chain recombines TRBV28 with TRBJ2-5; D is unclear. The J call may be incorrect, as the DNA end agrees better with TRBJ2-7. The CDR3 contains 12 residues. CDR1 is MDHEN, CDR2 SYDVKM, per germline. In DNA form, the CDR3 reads TGTGCCAGCAGTTATCTAGATTCCGAGCAGTACTTC. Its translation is CASSYLDSEQYF.